The rows below give T cell receptor beta chains drawn from one sample of a study of blood T cell repertoires in COVID-19. Repertoires were generated with immunoSEQ multiplex PCR, while TCRdb's copy carries only in-frame clones and drops some. The sample records approximately 99,000 clones, 65% to 85% being singletons. Material: peripheral blood. The receptors here all came from a man between 65 and 85 years old with active or convalescent COVID-19. CDR3s include the opening cysteine and the closing phenylalanine or tryptophan. Each record gives: J gene, clone size, V gene, D gene, CDR3 DNA, CDR3 protein. The D gene is left open where the match is weak. Clone size is shown for a subset of rows, as once, few, many or a class of expanded clone.

J gene: TRBJ1-1
clone size: -
V gene: TRBV7-2
D gene: -
CDR3 DNA: TGTGCCAGCAGCCCCAGACAGGTGATCATGAACACTGAAGCTTTCTTT
CDR3 protein: CASSPRQVIMNTEAFF

J gene: TRBJ2-1
clone size: -
V gene: TRBV28
D gene: -
CDR3 DNA: TGTGCCAGCAGCCCCTGGAGGTCAGACTCGTCCTACAATGAGCAGTTCTTC
CDR3 protein: CASSPWRSDSSYNEQFF

J gene: TRBJ1-5
clone size: -
V gene: TRBV6-6
D gene: -
CDR3 DNA: TGTGCCAGCAGTCCCCAAGGGGGCAATCAGCCCCAGCATTTT
CDR3 protein: CASSPQGGNQPQHF

J gene: TRBJ2-1
clone size: -
V gene: TRBV5-1
D gene: TRBD2
CDR3 DNA: TGCGCCAGCGTCAAGGTAGCGGGGGGGCCCCACAATGAGCAGTTCTTC
CDR3 protein: CASVKVAGGPHNEQFF

J gene: TRBJ1-1
clone size: -
V gene: TRBV6-5
D gene: -
CDR3 DNA: TGTGCCAGCAGTTACCAAGGGGGAGACACTGAAGCTTTCTTT
CDR3 protein: CASSYQGGDTEAFF

J gene: TRBJ1-1
clone size: -
V gene: TRBV6-6
D gene: TRBD1
CDR3 DNA: TGTGCCAGCAGCGGACAGGGAGTTATTACTGAAGCTTTCTTT
CDR3 protein: CASSGQGVITEAFF

J gene: TRBJ2-7
clone size: -
V gene: TRBV28
D gene: -
CDR3 DNA: TGTGCCAGCAGACTTGAACAGGGAAGCTCCTACGAGCAGTACTTC
CDR3 protein: CASRLEQGSSYEQYF

J gene: TRBJ1-2
clone size: -
V gene: TRBV5-6
D gene: TRBD1
CDR3 DNA: TGTGCCAGCAGCATGGCGGGACAGGGGGCTAGCTATGGCTACACCTTC
CDR3 protein: CASSMAGQGASYGYTF

J gene: TRBJ1-5
clone size: few
V gene: TRBV10-3
D gene: -
CDR3 DNA: TGTGCCATCAGTGAGTCAGGGGGCAATCAGCCCCAGCATTTT
CDR3 protein: CAISESGGNQPQHF

J gene: TRBJ1-2
clone size: -
V gene: TRBV28
D gene: -
CDR3 DNA: TGTGCCAGCAGTTTGCAGGAAAACTATGGCTACACCTTC
CDR3 protein: CASSLQENYGYTF